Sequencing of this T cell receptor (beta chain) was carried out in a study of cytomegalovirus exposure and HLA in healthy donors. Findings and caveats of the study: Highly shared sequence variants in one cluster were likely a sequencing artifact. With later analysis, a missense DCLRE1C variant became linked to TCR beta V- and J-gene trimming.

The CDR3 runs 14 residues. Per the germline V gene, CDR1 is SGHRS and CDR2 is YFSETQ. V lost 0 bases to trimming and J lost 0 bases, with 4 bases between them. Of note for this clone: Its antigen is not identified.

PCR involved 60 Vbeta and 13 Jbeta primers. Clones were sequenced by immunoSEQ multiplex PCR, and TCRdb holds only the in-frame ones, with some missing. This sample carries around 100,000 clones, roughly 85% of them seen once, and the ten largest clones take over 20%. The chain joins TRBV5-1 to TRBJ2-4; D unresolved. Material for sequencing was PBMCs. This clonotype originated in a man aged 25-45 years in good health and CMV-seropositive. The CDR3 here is CASSLDLAKNIQYF. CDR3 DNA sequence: TGCGCCAGCAGCTTGGACTTAGCCAAAAACATTCAGTACTTC.